This TCR beta chain was captured in a study of early T cells in non-severe SARS-CoV-2 infection. Whole-study context: Sequencing input comprised bulk RNA from unsorted whole blood; chain pairing was not available. Findings of the study overall: The VDJdb matching leaned toward anti-spike CD8 responses and overlooked private and CD4 specificities.

This clonotype was picked up a small number of times. Its antigen is undetermined. The CDR3 covers 14 residues. After removal of 11 bases from V and 2 bases from J, the junction contained 6 bases not matched to a gene. Germline values: CDR1 SNHLY, CDR2 FYNNEI. Individual cDNA molecules each received unique molecular identifiers attached to them. TCRdb itself ran the 5' RACE reads through MiXCR, one entry per CDR3 protein. Seen here are tens of thousands of distinct CDR3 sequences, 12% observed once, and the top ten hold around 16%. The specimen comprised whole blood, sampled at baseline. The V and J genes are TRBV2 and TRBJ2-3; 11 bases fit TRBD2. This receptor was obtained from an adult who was a healthcare worker with PCR-confirmed SARS-CoV-2 infection or an uninfected control (not recorded which). The donor label of this sample is uncertain. This CDR3 reads CAGRLAGNTDTQYF. The CDR3 DNA reads as TGTGCCGGTCGACTAGCGGGGAACACAGATACGCAGTATTTT.